One sample yielded the 4 T cell receptor beta chains listed below, sequenced in a study of cytomegalovirus exposure and HLA in healthy donors. Both 60 Vbeta primers and 13 Jbeta primers went into the PCR. The method was immunoSEQ multiplex PCR; TCRdb's version includes in-frame clones alone and lacks a portion of them. The sample holds 150,000 to 200,000 clones, 65% to 90% seen once. The specimen sequenced was PBMCs. These receptors all come from a woman aged 45 to 65 in good health and CMV-seronegative.

V is TRBV5-6 and J is TRBJ2-3, with D uncertain. Trimming took 0 bases from V and 2 from J, leaving 7 bases between them. Germline lookup yields CDR1 SGHDT and CDR2 YYEEEE. The CDR3 is 14 amino acids. In DNA form, the CDR3 reads TGTGCCAGCAGCTTGGGTAGATCCACAGATACGCAGTATTTT. This sequence encodes CASSLGRSTDTQYF.

The rearrangement joins TRBV28 to TRBJ2-1; 11 nucleotides line up with TRBD2. There are 22 residues in the CDR3. CDR1 is MDHEN and CDR2 is SYDVKM in the germline V gene. The V and J ends lost 3 bases and 3 bases, in that order; junction bases with no gene match: 22. The chain's CDR3 is CASSFKARLAGWIGNIYNEQFF. In nucleotides, the CDR3 is TGTGCCAGCAGTTTTAAAGCCCGACTAGCGGGATGGATCGGGAATATCTACAATGAGCAGTTCTTC.

The chain joins TRBV7-9 to TRBJ2-5; 8 nucleotides match TRBD2. In germline, CDR1 is SEHNR, CDR2 FQNEAQ (reference sequence). V trimming: 5 bases; J trimming: 4 bases; junction bases outside the gene matches: 6. The CDR3 totals 14 residues. Written as DNA, the CDR3 is TGTGCCAGCAGCCACGCGGGGGGATCAGAGACCCAGTACTTC. It encodes CASSHAGGSETQYF. The full variable domain, rest sourced from reference TRBV7-9 and TRBJ2-5, is DTGVSQNPRHKITKRGQNVTFRCDPISEHNRLYWYRQTLGQGPEFLTYFQNEAQLEKSRLLSDRFSAERPKGSFSTLEIQRTEQGDSAMYLCASSHAGGSETQYFGPGTRLLVL.

V and J are TRBV30 and TRBJ1-2; D remains unclear. This CDR3 is 13 amino acids long. Germline assignment: CDR1 GTSNPN and CDR2 SVGIG (reference sequence). V lost 0 bases and J 2 bases, leaving 7 bases between the germline ends. This CDR3 reads CAWSVFQNYGYTF. CDR3 DNA sequence: TGTGCCTGGAGTGTATTCCAGAACTATGGCTACACCTTC.